Sequencing of this TCR beta chain was carried out in a study of blood T cell repertoires in COVID-19 (dated by TCRdb to between 2020 and 2021). Background for the entire study: The collaborator samples originated in the United States, Italy and Spain and spanned the acute and convalescent phases of COVID-19. The repertoires were made available in a free public database intended to serve as a resource for research on the immune response to SARS-CoV-2. The samples were drawn from the first 160 participants of the ongoing ImmuneRACE study and from roughly 1,300 subjects provided by 6 global collaborators. The prospective study material was composed of cDNA or gDNA derived from T cells, B-cell-depleted T cells, or PBMCs. The sample metadata nearly always contained a de-identified subject ID, COVID-19 status, age in years and sex. Where HLA class I and class II types were available, the types were taken from metadata supplied by the sample provider, not from assay-based typing. Subjects who had been exposed to COVID-19, were actively infected with it, or had recovered from it provided the deeply sampled blood TCRbeta repertoires that made up the dataset. The paper's findings and limits, for the study overall: The amount of clinical and demographic metadata varied by source and participant and was provided uncurated.

The collaborating institutions used their own protocols to collect whole blood in K2EDTA tubes. For TCRbeta analysis, collaborators shipped samples as frozen whole blood, isolated PBMCs, or DNA extracted from either of those sample types. CDR1 and CDR2 are read off the germline V gene as SGHRS and YFSETQ. V and J are trimmed by 2 bases and 3 bases, and the gene matches miss 2 bases of the junction. The CDR3 numbers 16 residues from cysteine through phenylalanine. Here the CDR3 DNA is all that survives: 48 bases in frame from base 1. As concerns this clone: Its antigen is currently not known. It has no much larger one-base neighbor in the sample; base qualities were not kept.

The immunoSEQ Assay, a bias-controlled multiplex PCR, was used to amplify TCRbeta CDR3 regions from genomic DNA. The source study handled its data this way. Within the assay, amplification of reference gene primers was used to estimate how many nucleated cells each sample contained. To quantify the absolute abundance of each unique TCRbeta CDR3 rearrangement, sequence reads were collapsed and filtered. For each sample, productive Simpson clonality was calculated by taking the square root of Simpson's diversity index across productive rearrangements. Imported from immuneACCESS, the table was reduced by TCRdb to in-frame sequences with V and J called. These copies leave out some clones; in studies compared against another copy, an unresolved V gene accounts for under half, and the cause of the remainder is not known. The V and J calls and clone size come from that table; D and trimming were worked out from the DNA. Recorded for this sample are around 15,000 clones; 80% to 90% of them occurred a single time. The ten largest clones add up to around a fifth of the sample.

The chain couples TRBV5-1 to TRBJ2-1; the central 13 bases match TRBD2. The receptor's source is an elderly man with active COVID-19. Specimen: peripheral blood. The nucleotide sequence is TGCGCCAGCAGCTTCGGACTAGCGGGAGTCTACAATGAGCAGTTCTTC. Translated, this is CASSFGLAGVYNEQFF.